The 17 T cell receptor beta chains in this list originate from one sample, sequenced in a study of T cell clonotyping in hematopoietic cell transplantation. This table comes from immunoSEQ multiplex PCR, and its TCRdb copy is limited to in-frame clones, with some not included. This sample yields about 15,000 clones, of which 94% are seen a single time; approximately 4.8% belongs to the top ten. Sample: PBMCs, taken 30 days after allogeneic stem cell transplant. The source of these receptors is a male patient aged 55 to 69 who had an allogeneic stem cell transplant from an unrelated donor, so the T cells may come from the graft donor. Some clones in this sample may be carry-over from other donors' samples.

V and J are TRBV19 and TRBJ1-4; D is unresolved. Per the germline V gene, CDR1 is LNHDA and CDR2 is SQIVND (reference sequence). There are 14 residues in the CDR3. V gave up 7 bases and J gave up 4 bases, with 13 bases separating them. The CDR3 sequence is CASKGTASNEKLFF. CDR3 in DNA: TGTGCCAGTAAGGGAACAGCGAGTAATGAAAAACTGTTTTTT.

This clone appeared once. The rearrangement links TRBV11-2 to TRBJ1-1; D uncertain. This CDR3 spans 14 amino acids. Trimming shortened V by 2 bases and J by 1 base, and 8 bases separated the two germline ends. Germline V CDR1 and CDR2: SGHAT, FQNNGV. The CDR3 is CASSLNPGNTEAFF. CDR3 nucleotide sequence: TGTGCCAGCAGCTTAAACCCTGGGAACACTGAAGCTTTCTTT.

The chain recombines TRBV7-2 with TRBJ2-7; 7 bases map to TRBD2. Germline CDR1 reads SGHTA; CDR2 reads FQGNSA. With V trimmed by 5 bases and J by 3 bases, 10 bases remained unmatched. The CDR3 contains 15 residues. The CDR3 protein is CASSPSLAAYYEQYF. Here the CDR3 DNA reads TGTGCCAGCAGCCCCAGCCTAGCGGCGTACTACGAGCAGTACTTC.

The V gene is TRBV14, the J gene TRBJ2-3; D gene unclear. In germline, CDR1 is SGHDN, CDR2 FVKESK. The germline V and J ends were trimmed by 1 base and 0 bases, with 5 bases remaining between them. The CDR3 spans 14 residues. The CDR3: CASSQGQSTDTQYF. CDR3 sequence (DNA): TGTGCCAGCAGCCAAGGGCAGAGCACAGATACGCAGTATTTT.

This chain joins TRBV28 and TRBJ1-2, with TRBD1 identical over 8 bases. Trimming removed 6 bases from V and 4 bases from J; junction bases left unmatched: 13. The CDR3 extends over 16 amino acids. Germline V gene sequence: CDR1 MDHEN, CDR2 SYDVKM. CDR3 sequence: CASRNPQGARGYGYTF. CDR3 nucleotides: TGTGCCAGCAGAAATCCCCAGGGGGCGCGGGGCTATGGCTACACCTTC.

The sample holds one count of this clone. V and J are TRBV6-5 and TRBJ1-2; tentatively, D is TRBD1 (5 bases). V gave up 6 bases and J gave up 8 bases, with 16 bases separating them. Per germline, CDR1 MNHEY and CDR2 SVGAGI. CDR3 length: 13 residues. The CDR3, as DNA: TGTGCCAGCAGCCCAACCGGGGCGGGGGGCTACACCTTC. As protein: CASSPTGAGGYTF.

The genes are TRBV29-1 and TRBJ2-7; perhaps TRBD1 as D (5 bases). The V and J ends lost 1 base and 6 bases respectively, with 7 bases between them. In germline, CDR1 is SQVTM, CDR2 ANQGSEA. This CDR3 comprises 11 residues. The CDR3 DNA is TGCAGCGTTGAAGTGGGGCCCGAGCAGTACTTC. This gives the protein CSVEVGPEQYF.

This chain links TRBV10-3 with TRBJ1-1; TRBD1 is a possible D gene (5 bases). Germline loops: CDR1 ENHRY, CDR2 SYGVKD. This CDR3 has 15 amino acids. V lost 2 bases and J lost 5, with 15 bases in between. CDR3 in DNA: TGTGCCATCAGTGAGGATCTCCAGGGTGCGACTGAAGCTTTCTTT. This sequence encodes CAISEDLQGATEAFF.

The genes are TRBV6-6 and TRBJ1-5, with D possibly TRBD1 on 6 matching bases. This CDR3 is 16 amino acids long. The V end was cut by 5 bases, the J end by 7 bases, with 21 bases between. The germline V gene encodes CDR1 MNHNY and CDR2 SVGAGI (reference sequence). The CDR3 DNA follows: TGTGCCAGCAGTCGACCGGACAGACCGGGGGGGCAGCCCCAGCATTTT. Its translation is CASSRPDRPGGQPQHF.

This rearrangement joins TRBV6-5 to TRBJ2-5, with TRBD1 as a possible D gene (6 bases). The CDR3 totals 13 residues. V lost 5 bases to trimming and J lost 5 bases, with 12 bases between them. Germline V gene data show CDR1 as MNHEY and CDR2 as SVGAGI. CDR3 bases: TGTGCCAGCAGTAACGACAGGCGGGAGACCCAGTACTTC. Translating gives CASSNDRRETQYF.

J is TRBJ1-1 and V is TRBV11-2, with D hard to call. Germline V CDR1 and CDR2: SGHAT, FQNNGV. V was clipped by 1 base and J by 1 base, with 10 bases between them. The CDR3 loop spans 15 amino acids. The CDR3: CASSLVRTQNTEAFF. DNA for the CDR3: TGTGCCAGCAGCTTAGTCCGAACCCAGAACACTGAAGCTTTCTTT.

This sequence joins TRBV7-2 and TRBJ2-7; TRBD1 agrees at 7 bases. Looked up from germline, CDR1 is SGHTA and CDR2 is FQGNSA. Germline trimming cut 5 bases from V and 5 bases from J; bases unmatched to any gene: 6. The length of the CDR3 is 13 residues. The CDR3 sequence is CASSDRQGHEQYF. CDR3 nucleotide sequence: TGTGCCAGCAGCGACAGACAGGGCCACGAGCAGTACTTC.

The gene calls are TRBV6-1 and TRBJ1-1; a weak D match, TRBD1 (5 bases). The germline CDR1 and CDR2 sequences are MNHNS and SASEGT. The V gene lost 5 bases and the J gene lost 3 bases, with 10 bases spanning the gap. The CDR3 spans 13 residues. The CDR3 here is CASSRQPDTEAFF. CDR3 nucleotides: TGTGCCAGCAGTCGACAGCCAGACACTGAAGCTTTCTTT.

V is TRBV6-5 and J is TRBJ2-7; D could derive from TRBD1 or TRBD2 (5 bases each). V dropped 1 base and J dropped 2 bases, with 9 bases sitting between them. The CDR3 spans 14 residues. Germline CDR1 and CDR2: MNHEY and SVGAGI. The CDR3 DNA sequence: TGTGCCAGCAGTTACTTTGGGACCCCCTACGAGCAGTACTTC. Protein sequence: CASSYFGTPYEQYF.

The chain recombines TRBV19 with TRBJ1-5; TRBD1 might be the D (5 bases). Germline lookup yields CDR1 LNHDA and CDR2 SQIVND (reference sequence). The CDR3 loop spans 15 amino acids. The V and J ends lost 4 bases and 3 bases respectively, with 13 bases between them. The CDR3 DNA reads as TGTGCCAGTAGTACGGCCAGGGATAACAATCAGCCCCAGCATTTT. It yields the protein CASSTARDNNQPQHF.

The V call is TRBV14, the J call TRBJ1-6, with 7 bases matching TRBD1. This CDR3 contains 14 residues. The V segment lost 5 bases and the J segment 7 bases; nucleotides outside the gene matches: 5. CDR1 and CDR2 (germline): SGHDN, FVKESK. The chain's CDR3 is CASSRQGLNSPLHF. The DNA of the CDR3 is TGTGCCAGCAGCAGACAGGGTTTGAATTCACCCCTCCACTTT.

The CDR3 DNA sequence: TGTGCCTGGGAGAGCGGGAGCAATGTTAATGAGCAGTTCTTC. Protein sequence: CAWESGSNVNEQFF. V is TRBV30 and J is TRBJ2-1, with 8 bases matching TRBD2. The trim removed 5 bases at V and 7 bases at J, leaving 10 bases unmatched. CDR1 GTSNPN and CDR2 SVGIG come from the germline V gene (reference sequence). This CDR3 has 14 amino acids.